The 7 T cell receptor beta chains in this list originate from one sample, sequenced in a study of identical twins. TCRdb analysed the 5' RACE reads with MiXCR anew, one entry per CDR3 protein. The data hold some 690,000 distinct CDR3 sequences, with less than 25% observed a single time. These data also formed part of another study, on T cells expressing NK-cell markers.

What was sequenced was PBMCs. The receptors stem from a woman younger than 35 in good health.

This clonotype was detected only a few times. The chain uses TRBV12-3 or TRBV12-4 and TRBJ1-6; D is uncertain. The ends were cut back, 5 bases at V and 8 bases at J, with 13 bases in the middle. This CDR3 has 14 amino acids. Here the CDR3 DNA reads TGTGCCAGCAGTCCCCGGGGTGGGGATTCACCCCTCCACTTT. It is translated as CASSPRGGDSPLHF.

The chain is built from TRBV10-2 and TRBJ2-3; 14 positions agree with TRBD2. CDR1 is WSHSY, CDR2 SAAADI, per germline. The CDR3 extends over 15 amino acids. The V and J ends lost 8 bases and 1 base, in that order; junction bases with no gene match: 2. The CDR3 reads CASRGLAGGTDTQYF. The DNA for the CDR3 is TGCGCCAGCCGGGGACTAGCGGGAGGCACAGATACGCAGTATTTT.

The genes are TRBV6-4 and TRBJ2-1, with 8 bases lining up with TRBD1. CDR1 is MRHNA and CDR2 is SNTAGT in the germline V gene. V lost 4 bases to trimming and J lost 10 bases; unmatched junction nucleotides: 12. The CDR3 loop spans 15 amino acids. CDR3 region: CASSATGLGQGEQFF. For the CDR3, the DNA is TGTGCCAGCAGTGCCACTGGTCTAGGACAGGGAGAGCAGTTCTTC.

This rearrangement joins TRBV12-3 or TRBV12-4 to TRBJ2-3; D possibly corresponds to TRBD2 (6 bases). CDR3 length: 12 amino acids. V lost 5 bases to trimming and J lost 8 bases, with 11 bases between them. CDR3 sequence reads: CASSRDSGTQYF. CDR3 bases: TGTGCCAGCAGTAGGGACTCTGGTACGCAGTATTTT.

Many counts were recorded for this clonotype. This sequence joins TRBV5-1 and TRBJ1-1; D gene ambiguous. Germline-derived CDR1 and CDR2 are SGHRS and YFSETQ. The germline V and J ends were trimmed by 5 bases and 4 bases, with 9 bases remaining between them. The CDR3 runs 12 residues. The DNA for the CDR3 is TGCGCCAGCAGTACGGGTCTCACTGAAGCTTTCTTT. Translated, it gives CASSTGLTEAFF.

The V and J genes are TRBV27 and TRBJ2-7, with 9 bases that match TRBD1. This CDR3 region has 17 residues. V shed 3 bases, J shed 1 base, and the junction held 10 bases outside the gene matches. CDR1 and CDR2 from the germline V gene are MNHEY and SMNVEV (reference sequence). The CDR3: CASSFLTPGQGSYEQYF. In DNA form, the CDR3 reads TGTGCCAGCAGTTTTTTAACACCGGGACAGGGTTCCTACGAGCAGTACTTC.

The V and J genes are TRBV6-1 and TRBJ2-5, with TRBD2 as a possible D gene (5 bases). Looked up from germline, CDR1 is MNHNS and CDR2 is SASEGT. CDR3 size: 15 residues. V was cut by 5 bases and J by 5 bases, with 18 bases left in between. The CDR3 loop is CASSPRTGSQETQYF. For the CDR3, the DNA is TGTGCCAGCAGTCCCCGGACGGGAAGCCAGGAGACCCAGTACTTC.